A single T cell receptor (beta chain) is shown here with its context. The target antigen is unknown. PCR involved 60 Vbeta and 13 Jbeta primers. The protocol was immunoSEQ multiplex PCR, while the TCRdb copy is restricted to in-frame clones and leaves out a portion. Among some 150,000 clones, approximately 71% were seen once, and the ten largest hold 3.3%. This specimen comes from a study of cytomegalovirus exposure and HLA in healthy donors. Germline-derived CDR1 and CDR2 are SGHDT and YYEEEE. V was shortened by 2 bases and J by 11 bases, with 20 bases between the two germline ends. This CDR3 is 15 amino acids long. Study-wide results and caveats: The authors listed 180 or so TCR beta chains as cytomegalovirus-associated. Through in vitro validation, three CMV-associated chains were shown to be specific for CMV antigens.

The clonotype comes from a man aged 40-49 years in good health and CMV-seronegative. Sequencing was carried out using PBMCs. The rearrangement joins TRBV5-6 to TRBJ1-5, with D tentatively TRBD1 (6 bases). The CDR3 sequence: CASSFFPGELGAQHF. The CDR3 DNA sequence: TGTGCCAGCAGCTTTTTCCCAGGGGAGCTTGGGGCCCAGCATTTT.